Listed below are T cell receptor beta chains from one sample, sequenced in a study of T cell clones after liver transplantation. Sequenced by immunoSEQ multiplex PCR; TCRdb stores in-frame clones only, minus some. The sample contains roughly 57,000 clones, around 75% of which appear only once. The material sequenced was CD4+ T cells from blood, taken before liver transplant. The receptors here all came from a human donor who received a liver transplant. Each CDR3 is given with its conserved first and last residue. A D gene is named only where the DNA matches it firmly. Only some rows state a clone size, as once, few, many or a class for expanded clones.

J gene	clone size	D gene	V gene	CDR3 protein	CDR3 DNA
TRBJ2-1	few	-	TRBV5-8	CASSFGSGSYNEQFF	TGTGCCAGCAGCTTCGGTAGCGGATCCTACAATGAGCAGTTCTTC
TRBJ1-2	-	-	TRBV5-1	CASSLEGERSYGYTF	TGCGCCAGCAGCTTGGAAGGAGAGCGCAGCTATGGCTACACCTTC
TRBJ2-2	few	-	TRBV19	CASSIAGVTGELFF	TGTGCCAGTAGTATAGCGGGGGTAACCGGGGAGCTGTTTTTT
TRBJ2-5	-	TRBD1	TRBV28	CASSFATGPQETQYF	TGTGCCAGCAGTTTCGCGACAGGGCCCCAAGAGACCCAGTACTTC
TRBJ2-7	-	TRBD2	TRBV18	CASSPLLAGGYEQYF	TGTGCCAGCTCACCTTTACTAGCGGGGGGCTACGAGCAGTACTTC
TRBJ2-3	-	TRBD2	TRBV5-1	CASSGGGRADTQYF	TGCGCCAGCAGCGGGGGGGGACGCGCAGATACGCAGTATTTT
TRBJ1-2	-	-	TRBV27	CASRRQTDYGYTF	TGTGCCAGCAGGCGACAGACGGACTATGGCTACACCTTC
TRBJ1-4	-	-	TRBV27	CASSLSGALGKLFF	TGTGCCAGCAGTTTGTCAGGGGCCCTCGGAAAACTGTTTTTT
TRBJ2-1	-	-	TRBV4-1	CASSPSQGPAGNEQFF	TGCGCCAGCAGCCCTTCACAGGGGCCCGCGGGGAATGAGCAGTTCTTC
TRBJ1-4	-	TRBD1	TRBV6-1	CASSWGQGNEKLFF	TGTGCCAGCAGCTGGGGACAGGGAAATGAAAAACTGTTTTTT
TRBJ1-5	once	-	TRBV4-2	CASSQGLVTVNQPQHF	TGTGCCAGCAGCCAGGGGCTCGTGACCGTCAATCAGCCCCAGCATTTT
TRBJ2-6	-	-	TRBV4-2	CASSQSQGRSGANVLTF	TGTGCCAGCAGCCAATCACAGGGGAGGTCTGGGGCCAACGTCCTGACTTTC
TRBJ2-5	-	TRBD2	TRBV2	CASGEGRETQYF	TGTGCCAGCGGGGAGGGACGGGAGACCCAGTACTTC
TRBJ2-7	few	TRBD1	TRBV2	CARTSGTGSEQYF	TGTGCCAGAACATCCGGGACAGGGAGCGAGCAGTACTTC
TRBJ1-5	-	-	TRBV29-1	CSVESGANQPQHF	TGCAGCGTTGAGTCAGGGGCAAATCAGCCCCAGCATTTT
TRBJ2-1	once	TRBD1	TRBV10-3	CAITSDRRLDNEQFF	TGTGCCATCACTTCGGACAGGCGCCTTGACAATGAGCAGTTCTTC
TRBJ2-7	once	-	TRBV5-5	CASSLDSQYSYEQYF	TGTGCCAGCAGCTTGGACAGTCAGTACTCCTACGAGCAGTACTTC
TRBJ2-7	-	-	TRBV19	CASSIGIPGTWGYEQYF	TGTGCCAGTAGTATAGGGATACCCGGGACATGGGGCTACGAGCAGTACTTC
TRBJ1-3	few	TRBD1	TRBV7-9	CASSLVPGGTDTIYF	TGTGCCAGCAGCTTAGTGCCAGGGGGGACGGACACCATATATTTT
TRBJ2-7	few	TRBD1	TRBV7-9	CASSDRGEQYF	TGTGCCAGCAGCGACAGGGGCGAGCAGTACTTC
TRBJ2-3	-	-	TRBV18	CASSTQTASTDTQYF	TGTGCCAGCTCAACGCAGACAGCCTCCACAGATACGCAGTATTTT
TRBJ2-7	-	-	TRBV28	CASTKKRLYEQYF	TGTGCCAGCACTAAAAAGAGACTCTACGAGCAGTACTTC
TRBJ1-1	-	-	TRBV5-4	CASSSGTGGVNTEAFF	TGTGCCAGCAGCTCTGGCACGGGGGGGGTTAACACTGAAGCTTTCTTT
TRBJ2-7	once	-	TRBV21-1	CAAGGTGWDEQYF	TGTGCCGCCGGGGGGACGGGGTGGGACGAGCAGTACTTC
TRBJ2-7	-	TRBD1	TRBV6-4	CASSFYGQGVVYEQYF	TGTGCCAGCAGTTTTTATGGACAGGGGGTGGTATACGAGCAGTACTTC
TRBJ1-1	-	-	TRBV7-9	CASTPSVRRTEAFF	TGTGCCAGCACCCCATCCGTCAGGAGGACTGAAGCTTTCTTT
TRBJ1-3	-	TRBD1	TRBV9	CASSVAGQGVGNTIYF	TGTGCCAGCAGCGTAGCTGGACAGGGCGTTGGAAACACCATATATTTT
TRBJ1-5	-	-	TRBV27	CASRIQGNNQPQHF	TGTGCCAGCAGAATACAGGGAAATAATCAGCCCCAGCATTTT
TRBJ2-5	-	-	TRBV5-6	CASSVGTSQETQYF	TGTGCCAGCAGCGTCGGGACATCACAAGAGACCCAGTACTTC
TRBJ1-1	-	TRBD1	TRBV28	CASSDKGAPNTEAFF	TGTGCCAGCAGTGATAAGGGGGCGCCGAACACTGAAGCTTTCTTT
TRBJ1-6	-	-	TRBV25-1	CASSVTGSTKHSPLHF	TGTGCCAGCAGTGTTACAGGGTCCACCAAACATTCACCCCTCCACTTT
TRBJ2-1	-	-	TRBV5-4	CASSLDSFTYNEQFF	TGTGCCAGCAGCTTGGACTCCTTCACCTACAATGAGCAGTTCTTC
TRBJ2-3	-	TRBD2	TRBV27	CASTSGRGAQDTQYF	TGTGCCAGCACCTCCGGGCGGGGGGCGCAAGATACGCAGTATTTT